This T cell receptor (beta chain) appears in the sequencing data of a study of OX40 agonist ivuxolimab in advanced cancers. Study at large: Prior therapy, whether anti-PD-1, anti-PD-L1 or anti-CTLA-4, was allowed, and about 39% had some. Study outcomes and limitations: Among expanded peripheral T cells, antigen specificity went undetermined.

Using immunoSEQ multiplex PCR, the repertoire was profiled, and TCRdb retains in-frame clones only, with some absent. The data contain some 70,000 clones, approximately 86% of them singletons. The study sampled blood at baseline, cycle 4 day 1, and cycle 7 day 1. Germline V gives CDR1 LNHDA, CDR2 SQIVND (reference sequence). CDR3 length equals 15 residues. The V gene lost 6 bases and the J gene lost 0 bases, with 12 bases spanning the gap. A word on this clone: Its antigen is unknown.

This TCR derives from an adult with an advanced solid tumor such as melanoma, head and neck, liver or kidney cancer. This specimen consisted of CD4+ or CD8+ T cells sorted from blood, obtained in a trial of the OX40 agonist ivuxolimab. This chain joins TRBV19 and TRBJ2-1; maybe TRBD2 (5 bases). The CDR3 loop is CASRLSADSYNEQFF. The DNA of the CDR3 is TGTGCCAGTAGGCTTAGCGCCGACTCCTACAATGAGCAGTTCTTC.